The 19 T cell receptor beta chains in this list originate from one sample, sequenced in a study of blood T cell repertoires in COVID-19. Measured with immunoSEQ multiplex PCR; TCRdb has only the in-frame clones, and not every one. The sample yields approximately 170,000 clones, 84% seen once. Source material: peripheral blood. These receptors were collected from a human donor with acute or convalescent COVID-19. The donor label of this sample is uncertain.

The chain couples TRBV19 to TRBJ2-1; the D is unclear. The CDR3 consists of 16 residues. The V end was cut by 4 bases, the J end by 7 bases, with 20 bases between. Germline assignment: CDR1 LNHDA and CDR2 SQIVND (reference sequence). In nucleotides, the CDR3 is TGTGCCAGTAGTAGCCTCGAACTAACAAACGGGAATGAGCAGTTCTTC. Translation: CASSSLELTNGNEQFF.

This clone was recorded only once. The rearrangement uses TRBV5-4 and TRBJ2-3; TRBD2 matches 8 bases. J was trimmed by 9 bases and V by 1 base; bases with no gene match: 10. Germline CDR1 and CDR2: SGHNT and YYREEE (reference sequence). This CDR3 region has 15 residues. DNA for the CDR3: TGTGCCAGCAGCTTGAGACTACCCTCGGGAGGGACGCAGTATTTT. It codes for CASSLRLPSGGTQYF.

The chain has TRBV28 and TRBJ2-7; possible D gene TRBD1, 5 bases. Looked up from germline, CDR1 is MDHEN and CDR2 is SYDVKM. The germline V and J ends were trimmed by 6 bases and 5 bases, with 14 bases remaining between them. This CDR3 comprises 13 residues. CDR3 in amino acids: CASRFRAVDEQYF. CDR3 in DNA: TGTGCCAGCAGGTTCAGGGCAGTCGACGAGCAGTACTTC.

V gene TRBV6-4 combines with J gene TRBJ2-5; TRBD1 aligns across 10 bases. CDR1 and CDR2 from the germline V gene are MRHNA and SNTAGT. Trimming took 4 bases from V and 5 from J; bases not matched to a gene: 1. The CDR3 spans 13 residues. The CDR3 DNA reads as TGTGCCAGCAGTGGGGGACAGGGGGAGACCCAGTACTTC. It yields the protein CASSGGQGETQYF.

The count of this clone is one. The chain carries TRBV5-1 and TRBJ2-2; D remains ambiguous. Trimming stripped 6 bases from V and 2 bases from J, with 17 bases between. The CDR3 loop spans 16 amino acids. Germline CDR1 reads SGHRS; CDR2 reads YFSETQ. CDR3 in amino acids: CASNRAGASNTGELFF. The CDR3 DNA reads as TGCGCCAGCAACCGCGCAGGCGCCTCAAACACCGGGGAGCTGTTTTTT.

DNA of the CDR3: TGTGCCAGCAGCGTAAGCGGGATGCTAGAGACCCAGTACTTC. It codes for CASSVSGMLETQYF. V gene TRBV9 combines with J gene TRBJ2-5, with TRBD2 matching over 7 bases. This CDR3 is built from 14 residues. V shed 1 base and J 4 bases; nucleotides not matched to a gene: 4. Germline V gene data show CDR1 as SGDLS and CDR2 as YYNGEE. Complete variable domain (other parts from reference TRBV9 and TRBJ2-5): DSGVTQTPKHLITATGQRVTLRCSPRSGDLSVYWYQQSLDQGLQFLIQYYNGEERAKGNILERFSAQQFPDLHSELNLSSLELGDSALYFCASSVSGMLETQYFGPGTRLLVL.

J is TRBJ2-3 and V is TRBV6-1; 11 nucleotides agree with TRBD2. The V gene end was trimmed by 1 base and the J gene end by 4 bases; junction bases not matched to a gene: 4. This CDR3 spans 16 amino acids. Germline-derived CDR1 and CDR2 are MNHNS and SASEGT. The CDR3 sequence is CASSEVGTSGPDTQYF. The CDR3, as DNA: TGTGCCAGCAGTGAAGTAGGGACTAGCGGTCCAGATACGCAGTATTTT.

The V gene is TRBV5-1, the J gene TRBJ1-3; D remains ambiguous. V was clipped by 4 bases and J by 1 base, with 9 bases between them. Germline V gene lookup returns CDR1 SGHRS and CDR2 YFSETQ. The CDR3 sequence is 14 residues long. CDR3 nucleotides: TGCGCCAGCAGCGTAGAGGGTTCTGGAAACACCATATATTTT. Translated: CASSVEGSGNTIYF.

This chain joins TRBV30 and TRBJ2-5, with D tentatively TRBD1 (5 bases). CDR3 length: 13 residues. V lost 0 bases and J 5 bases, leaving 10 bases between the germline ends. The germline V gene has CDR1 GTSNPN and CDR2 SVGIG (reference sequence). Written as DNA, the CDR3 is TGTGCCTGGAGTGTTACCAGGGCGGAGACCCAGTACTTC. Translating gives CAWSVTRAETQYF.

The J gene is TRBJ2-1, the V gene TRBV18; 10 bases agree with TRBD2. The CDR3 length is 15 residues. With 4 bases clipped from V and 7 bases from J, the junction kept 7 bases outside the gene matches. The germline gives CDR1 KGHSH, CDR2 LQKENI. The CDR3 region is CASSLLAGEWNEQFF. In DNA form, the CDR3 reads TGTGCCAGCTCACTCCTAGCGGGAGAATGGAATGAGCAGTTCTTC.

This rearrangement joins TRBV29-1 to TRBJ2-3; 13 positions match TRBD2. V was clipped by 6 bases and J by 1 base; unmatched bases: 10. CDR1 SQVTM and CDR2 ANQGSEA come from the germline V gene. The CDR3 consists of 17 residues. This CDR3 reads CSVTGLAGESGTDTQYF. The DNA for the CDR3 is TGCAGCGTGACCGGACTAGCGGGAGAGAGCGGCACAGATACGCAGTATTTT.

CDR3 bases: TGTGCCAGCAGCCGGAGACCTTCAACTAATGAAAAACTGTTTTTT. Protein: CASSRRPSTNEKLFF. The chain links TRBV3-1 (or the pseudogene TRBV3-2) to TRBJ1-4, with D unclear. Germline V gives CDR1 LGHDT, CDR2 YNNKEL (reference sequence). Trimming removed 4 bases from V and 0 bases from J, with 9 bases in between. The CDR3 consists of 15 residues.

The chain employs TRBV5-1 and TRBJ1-1; 7 bases fit TRBD1. This CDR3 region has 14 residues. The germline CDR1 and CDR2 sequences are SGHRS and YFSETQ. J lost 1 base, V lost 3 bases, and 3 bases had no gene match. CDR3 protein: CASSYSGGNTEAFF. In DNA, the CDR3 is TGCGCCAGCAGCTATTCAGGGGGGAACACTGAAGCTTTCTTT.

J is TRBJ2-7 and V is TRBV7-3; 10 positions agree with TRBD2. J was trimmed by 5 bases and V by 5 bases; bases with no gene match: 15. This CDR3 has 17 residues. Germline CDR1 is SGHTA and CDR2 is FQGTGA. The CDR3: CASSPQAGSGGVNEQYF. CDR3 bases: TGTGCCAGCAGCCCCCAAGCAGGGAGCGGGGGGGTGAACGAGCAGTACTTC. Supplemented by reference TRBV7-3 and TRBJ2-7, the full variable domain reads GAGVSQTPSNKVTEKGKYVELRCDPISGHTALYWYRQSLGQGPEFLIYFQGTGAADDSGLPNDRFFAVRPEGSVSTLKIQRTERGDSAVYLCASSPQAGSGGVNEQYFGPGTRLTVT.

The rearrangement uses TRBV7-3 and TRBJ1-1; 8 bases line up with TRBD1. Germline-derived CDR1 and CDR2 are SGHTA and FQGTGA. Losses at the gene ends were 3 bases for V and 0 bases for J; bases not matched to a gene: 3. The CDR3 has 15 residues. CDR3 sequence (DNA): TGTGCCAGCAGCTTTTCAGGGGGCCTGAACACTGAAGCTTTCTTT. Translation: CASSFSGGLNTEAFF.

This clone was picked up one time. The chain has TRBV5-8 and TRBJ2-7; D is possibly TRBD2 (7 bases). V lost 0 bases and J 6 bases, leaving 13 bases between the germline ends. Germline CDR1 is SGHTS and CDR2 is YDEGEE. This CDR3 contains 14 residues. The DNA of the CDR3 is TGTGCCAGCAGCTTGGAAGGGGGGGGATCCGAGCAGTACTTC. This codes for CASSLEGGGSEQYF.

The chain recombines TRBV30 with TRBJ1-2; no clear D. The CDR3 runs to 15 residues. Germline V CDR1 and CDR2: GTSNPN, SVGIG (reference sequence). V lost 1 base and J 0 bases, leaving 12 bases between the germline ends. The CDR3 loop is CAWSGQVKSNYGYTF. The CDR3 DNA is TGTGCCTGGAGTGGTCAGGTCAAGTCTAACTATGGCTACACCTTC. Combining the CDR3 with reference TRBV30 and TRBJ1-2 gives the whole variable domain SQTIHQWPATLVQPVGSPLSLECTVEGTSNPNLYWYRQAAGRGLQLLFYSVGIGQISSEVPQNLSASRPQDRQFILSSKKLLLSDSGFYLCAWSGQVKSNYGYTFGSGTRLTVV.

This chain links TRBV6-5 with TRBJ2-7; D perhaps matches TRBD1 (6 bases). CDR3 length equals 16 residues. V was trimmed by 2 bases and J by 7 bases, leaving 21 bases between them. From germline, CDR1 is MNHEY and CDR2 SVGAGI. CDR3 loop: CASSYSRGTGLGEQYF. The DNA of the CDR3 is TGTGCCAGCAGTTACAGTAGGGGAACAGGGTTGGGAGAGCAGTACTTC.

The chain couples TRBV7-8 to TRBJ1-6, with D hard to call. Per germline, CDR1 SGHVS and CDR2 FQNEAQ. The length of the CDR3 is 13 residues. V was clipped by 1 base and J by 9 bases, with 7 bases between them. The CDR3: CASSLESLSPLHF. As DNA, the CDR3 is TGTGCCAGCAGCTTAGAATCACTTTCACCCCTCCACTTT.